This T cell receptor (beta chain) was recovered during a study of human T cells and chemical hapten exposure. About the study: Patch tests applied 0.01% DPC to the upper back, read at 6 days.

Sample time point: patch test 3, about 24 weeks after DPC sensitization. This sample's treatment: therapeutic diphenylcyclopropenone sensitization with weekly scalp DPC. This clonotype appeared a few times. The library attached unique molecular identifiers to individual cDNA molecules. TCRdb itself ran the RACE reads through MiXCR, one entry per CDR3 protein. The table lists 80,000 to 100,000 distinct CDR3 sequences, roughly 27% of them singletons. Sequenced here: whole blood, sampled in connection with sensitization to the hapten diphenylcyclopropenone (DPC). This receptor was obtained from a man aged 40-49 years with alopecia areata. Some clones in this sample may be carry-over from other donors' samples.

The CDR3 DNA sequence: TGTGCCAGCGGGACCCCCCAGGCCTCCTATAATTCACCCCTCCACTTT. Amino acid sequence: CASGTPQASYNSPLHF. This chain joins TRBV12-3 or TRBV12-4 and TRBJ1-6, with D possibly being TRBD1 (5 bases). The CDR3 covers 16 residues. V was shortened by 8 bases and J by 0 bases, with 14 bases between the two germline ends.